This is a list of T cell receptor beta chains from one sample in a study of blood T cell repertoires in COVID-19. The protocol was immunoSEQ multiplex PCR, while the TCRdb copy is restricted to in-frame clones and leaves out a portion. This sample has around 46,000 clones, with around 87% found just once. Sequenced sample: peripheral blood. The receptors stem from a human donor in a cohort sampled during active COVID-19. The CDR3 runs from the conserved cysteine through the conserved F or W. A D gene is named only where the DNA matches it firmly. Size tells how often a clone was seen (once, few, many) or the class of an expanded clone, and some rows leave it out.

j_gene | d_gene | abundance | v_gene | CDR3aa | CDR3nt
TRBJ2-2 | NA | few | TRBV30 | CAWQTSLNGELFF | TGTGCCTGGCAGACTAGTCTGAACGGGGAGCTGTTTTTT
TRBJ1-5 | TRBD1 | few | TRBV28 | CASSHRGPRGQPQHF | TGTGCCAGCAGCCACAGGGGCCCAAGAGGACAGCCCCAGCATTTT
TRBJ2-7 | TRBD1 | NA | TRBV18 | CASSLDRGQGNEQYF | TGTGCCAGCTCACTCGACAGGGGGCAAGGGAACGAGCAGTACTTC
TRBJ2-7 | NA | NA | TRBV12-3/TRBV12-4 | CASSRGTPERYF | TGTGCCAGCAGCCGAGGGACTCCCGAAAGGTACTTC
TRBJ2-1 | TRBD2 | NA | TRBV5-3 | CARSAGLAGDKNNEQFF | TGTGCCAGAAGCGCCGGACTAGCGGGGGATAAGAACAATGAGCAGTTCTTC
TRBJ2-7 | NA | NA | TRBV5-4 | CASSLPGYEQYF | TGTGCCAGCAGCTTGCCGGGCTACGAGCAGTACTTC
TRBJ2-5 | TRBD2 | NA | TRBV15 | CATSKTTSGRIETQYF | TGTGCCACCAGCAAGACGACTAGCGGGAGGATAGAGACCCAGTACTTC
TRBJ2-7 | TRBD1 | NA | TRBV5-5 | CASSLVGTGAHEQYF | TGTGCCAGCAGCTTGGTGGGGACAGGGGCCCACGAGCAGTACTTC
TRBJ2-7 | TRBD2 | NA | TRBV5-1 | CASSLGYAGDEQYF | TGCGCCAGCAGCTTGGGCTACGCGGGGGACGAGCAGTACTTC
TRBJ2-7 | NA | once | TRBV29-1 | CSVGGDYEQYF | TGCAGCGTGGGGGGTGACTACGAGCAGTACTTC
TRBJ1-4 | TRBD1 | NA | TRBV7-2 | CASSLGTGSRVDRPEKLFF | TGTGCCAGCAGCTTGGGGACAGGGTCCCGAGTTGATAGACCCGAAAAACTGTTTTTT
TRBJ2-7 | TRBD1 | NA | TRBV6-4 | CASSAGGESYEQYF | TGTGCCAGCAGCGCAGGGGGCGAGTCCTACGAGCAGTACTTC
TRBJ2-7 | TRBD1 | once | TRBV27 | CASSPKGATSSYEQYF | TGTGCCAGCAGTCCAAAGGGGGCGACCAGCTCCTACGAGCAGTACTTC
TRBJ2-7 | NA | NA | TRBV7-9 | CASSLRSYEQYF | TGTGCCAGCAGCTTACGGAGCTACGAGCAGTACTTC
TRBJ2-1 | NA | NA | TRBV6-6 | CASSYSSGATNEQFF | TGTGCCAGCAGTTACTCCTCGGGAGCGACGAATGAGCAGTTCTTC
TRBJ2-1 | NA | NA | TRBV30 | CAWSTSNEQFF | TGTGCCTGGAGTACATCCAATGAGCAGTTCTTC
TRBJ1-2 | TRBD1 | NA | TRBV5-1 | CASSNTGTGVDGYTF | TGCGCCAGCAGCAACACCGGGACAGGGGTGGATGGCTACACCTTC
TRBJ2-7 | NA | NA | TRBV5-1 | CASSLDRGASEQYF | TGCGCCAGCAGCTTGGATCGGGGAGCCAGCGAGCAGTACTTC
TRBJ2-4 | TRBD1 | few | TRBV2 | CASSEMYRGNIQYF | TGTGCCAGCAGCGAAATGTACAGGGGAAACATTCAGTACTTC
TRBJ2-5 | NA | NA | TRBV1 | CTSSRPSCEGEETQYF | TGCACCAGCAGCCGGCCTTCGTGTGAGGGGGAAGAGACCCAGTACTTC
TRBJ2-3 | TRBD2 | NA | TRBV6-5 | CASSQLAGDTDTQYF | TGTGCCAGCAGCCAACTAGCGGGAGACACAGATACGCAGTATTTT
TRBJ2-7 | NA | NA | TRBV2 | CASSEGQLFEQYF | TGTGCCAGCAGTGAGGGGCAGTTATTCGAGCAGTACTTC
TRBJ2-7 | NA | NA | TRBV27 | CASSSQGSYEQYF | TGTGCCAGCAGTTCCCAGGGTTCCTACGAGCAGTACTTC
TRBJ1-1 | TRBD1 | NA | TRBV6-5 | CASMQTGFPTEAFF | TGTGCCAGCATGCAGACAGGGTTCCCCACTGAAGCTTTCTTT
TRBJ2-2 | TRBD2 | NA | TRBV7-2 | CASSPSGLAGFTGELFF | TGTGCCAGCAGCCCATCCGGACTAGCGGGGTTCACCGGGGAGCTGTTTTTT
TRBJ1-1 | NA | NA | TRBV18 | CASSPLGQGTLTEAFF | TGTGCCAGCTCACCACTTGGGCAGGGGACCCTCACTGAAGCTTTCTTT
TRBJ2-7 | TRBD1 | NA | TRBV18 | CASSPGQGVYEQYF | TGTGCCAGCTCACCGGGACAGGGGGTTTACGAGCAGTACTTC
TRBJ2-1 | NA | NA | TRBV4-1 | CASSQEARVYNEQFF | TGCGCCAGCAGCCAAGAAGCGAGAGTCTACAATGAGCAGTTCTTC
TRBJ1-2 | NA | NA | TRBV6-2/TRBV6-3 | CASSYQNGYTF | TGTGCCAGCAGTTATCAGAACGGCTACACCTTC
TRBJ2-7 | NA | NA | TRBV7-2 | CASSLGRALPPYEQYF | TGTGCCAGCAGCTTAGGTCGAGCTCTCCCTCCCTACGAGCAGTACTTC
TRBJ2-1 | TRBD2 | NA | TRBV2 | CASSDSLAGVGEQFF | TGTGCCAGCAGTGATTCTCTAGCGGGAGTGGGTGAGCAGTTCTTC
TRBJ1-6 | NA | NA | TRBV28 | CASRGGLAGINSPLHF | TGTGCCAGCAGGGGGGGACTCGCGGGTATTAATTCACCCCTCCACTTT
TRBJ2-7 | TRBD2 | NA | TRBV14 | CASSQRTSGREDYEQYF | TGTGCCAGCAGCCAGAGGACTAGCGGGAGAGAAGATTACGAGCAGTACTTC
TRBJ2-2 | TRBD2 | NA | TRBV11-2 | CASSLRLAGGLNTGELFF | TGTGCCAGCAGCCTTCGACTAGCGGGGGGGCTCAACACCGGGGAGCTGTTTTTT
TRBJ1-5 | NA | NA | TRBV7-9 | CASSLAGSQPQHF | TGTGCCAGCAGCTTAGCGGGGAGTCAGCCCCAGCATTTT
TRBJ2-3 | TRBD1 | NA | TRBV27 | CASSPRDRVTDTQYF | TGTGCCAGCAGTCCCCGGGACAGGGTCACAGATACGCAGTATTTT
TRBJ2-1 | NA | NA | TRBV10-1 | CASSAYRDRYNEQFF | TGCGCCAGCAGTGCTTACAGGGATCGATACAATGAGCAGTTCTTC
TRBJ2-7 | NA | NA | TRBV7-6 | CASSLGAVEQYF | TGTGCCAGCAGCTTAGGAGCTGTCGAGCAGTACTTC
TRBJ1-2 | NA | few | TRBV5-1 | CASSTIPGHGSGYTF | TGCGCCAGCAGCACTATACCGGGACACGGGTCTGGCTACACCTTC
TRBJ2-1 | TRBD2 | NA | TRBV2 | CASSGSGRGNNEQFF | TGTGCCAGCAGTGGGAGCGGGAGAGGGAACAATGAGCAGTTCTTC
TRBJ2-7 | TRBD2 | NA | TRBV9 | CASSAGGGRYEQYF | TGTGCCAGCAGCGCGGGGGGTGGCAGGTACGAGCAGTACTTC
TRBJ1-3 | TRBD1 | NA | TRBV25-1 | CASGDSSSGNTIYF | TGTGCCAGCGGGGACAGTAGCTCTGGAAACACCATATATTTT
TRBJ2-5 | NA | once | TRBV3-1/TRBV3-2 | CASSQGTGLQETQYF | TGTGCCAGCAGCCAAGGAACAGGGCTCCAAGAGACCCAGTACTTC
TRBJ2-5 | NA | once | TRBV7-9 | CASSLLVGAETQYF | TGTGCCAGCAGCTTATTGGTGGGAGCGGAGACCCAGTACTTC
TRBJ2-3 | NA | NA | TRBV11-2 | CASRLELGGTSTDTQYF | TGTGCCAGCAGGCTAGAATTGGGCGGGACGAGCACAGATACGCAGTATTTT
TRBJ2-5 | TRBD1 | NA | TRBV6-4 | CASGDSVQETQYF | TGTGCCAGCGGGGACAGTGTACAAGAGACCCAGTACTTC
TRBJ2-1 | TRBD2 | once | TRBV15 | CATSRDVLAGRNEQFF | TGTGCCACCAGCAGAGATGTACTAGCGGGAAGAAATGAGCAGTTCTTC
TRBJ2-3 | NA | NA | TRBV20-1 | CSANDMDTQYF | TGCAGTGCTAATGACATGGATACGCAGTATTTT
TRBJ1-2 | NA | NA | TRBV28 | CASSSDSNYGYTF | TGTGCCAGCAGCTCGGACAGTAACTATGGCTACACCTTC
TRBJ1-1 | TRBD1 | NA | TRBV28 | CASRRQGQAFF | TGTGCCAGCAGGCGACAGGGCCAAGCTTTCTTT
TRBJ2-3 | NA | NA | TRBV28 | CASSSGLGSVWTDTQYF | TGTGCCAGCAGTTCGGGACTGGGATCCGTTTGGACAGATACGCAGTATTTT
TRBJ2-7 | TRBD1 | NA | TRBV5-1 | CASSTGTGAEQYF | TGCGCCAGCAGCACCGGGACAGGGGCCGAGCAGTACTTC
TRBJ1-1 | TRBD1 | NA | TRBV10-3 | CAISESTGWEAFF | TGTGCCATCAGTGAGTCGACAGGGTGGGAAGCTTTCTTT
TRBJ2-1 | TRBD2 | NA | TRBV3-1/TRBV3-2 | CASSHLPSGEDEQFF | TGTGCCAGCAGCCATCTTCCTAGCGGGGAGGATGAGCAGTTCTTC
TRBJ1-4 | NA | once | TRBV7-9 | CASSFRESVSNEKLFF | TGTGCCAGCAGCTTCAGGGAATCAGTGTCTAATGAAAAACTGTTTTTT
TRBJ2-1 | NA | NA | TRBV7-9 | CASSPGGLYNEQFF | TGTGCCAGCAGCCCCGGCGGGTTATACAATGAGCAGTTCTTC
TRBJ1-1 | NA | NA | TRBV28 | CASSLQHMNTEAFF | TGTGCCAGCAGTTTACAACACATGAACACTGAAGCTTTCTTT
TRBJ1-1 | TRBD1 | NA | TRBV29-1 | CSVVQGGAFF | TGCAGCGTTGTCCAGGGGGGAGCTTTCTTT
TRBJ1-5 | NA | NA | TRBV15 | CATRLGGNSNQPQHF | TGTGCCACCAGACTGGGGGGTAATAGCAATCAGCCCCAGCATTTT
TRBJ2-7 | TRBD1 | NA | TRBV7-8 | CASSLDRGTSYEQYF | TGTGCCAGCAGCTTGGACAGGGGGACCTCCTACGAGCAGTACTTC